Presented here are 22 T cell receptor beta chains from one specimen sequenced in a study of cytomegalovirus exposure and HLA in healthy donors. Here immunoSEQ multiplex PCR was the method, and the copy in TCRdb shows in-frame clones only, minus some. The sample carries about 66,000 clones, about 97% recorded once. The source material was PBMCs. These TCRs come from a woman between 18 and 30 years old in good health and CMV-seropositive.

The V gene is TRBV25-1, the J gene TRBJ1-1, with TRBD1 as a possible D gene (5 bases). Per the germline V gene, CDR1 is MGHDK and CDR2 is SYGVNS. This CDR3 region has 18 residues. V was cut by 4 bases and J by 1 base, with 22 bases left in between. The CDR3 reads CASSGVQAQYNWNTEAFF. The CDR3 DNA sequence: TGTGCCAGCAGTGGGGTACAGGCACAATACAACTGGAACACTGAAGCTTTCTTT.

V is TRBV2 and J is TRBJ2-1, with D perhaps matching TRBD1 (5 bases). The CDR3 length is 15 residues. Trimming pared 2 bases from V and 1 base from J, leaving 9 bases between. Per germline, CDR1 SNHLY and CDR2 FYNNEI. The CDR3 protein is CASSEQGYSYNEQFF. The CDR3 DNA reads TGTGCCAGCAGTGAACAGGGATATTCCTACAATGAGCAGTTCTTC.

The chain carries TRBV9 and TRBJ2-5, with 8 positions matching TRBD1. The CDR3 has 17 residues. Losses at the gene ends were 1 base for V and 5 bases for J; bases not matched to a gene: 13. CDR1 and CDR2 from the germline V gene are SGDLS and YYNGEE. The CDR3: CASSVRGQDSRRETQYF. CDR3 DNA sequence: TGTGCCAGCAGCGTAAGGGGACAGGATTCGCGGAGGGAGACCCAGTACTTC.

The rearrangement joins TRBV7-9 to TRBJ1-2, with D possibly matching TRBD1 (6 bases). CDR1 and CDR2 from the germline V gene are SEHNR and FQNEAQ (reference sequence). CDR3 length equals 13 residues. V lost 3 bases and J lost 2, with 7 bases in between. In nucleotides, the CDR3 is TGTGCCAGCAGCTTCCAGGGGAACTATGGCTACACCTTC. The encoded protein is CASSFQGNYGYTF.

The chain employs TRBV27 and TRBJ2-7, with 13 positions matching TRBD2. The CDR3 sequence is 17 residues long. Germline assignment: CDR1 MNHEY and CDR2 SMNVEV (reference sequence). V gave up 5 bases and J gave up 6 bases; unmatched junction bases: 13. The CDR3 DNA reads as TGTGCCAGCAGTCCCCTACAGACTAGCGGGAGGTCGGGCGAGCAGTACTTC. Amino acids: CASSPLQTSGRSGEQYF.

The rearrangement joins TRBV29-1 to TRBJ2-3, with 7 bases fitting TRBD1. Germline V gene data show CDR1 as SQVTM and CDR2 as ANQGSEA. J was trimmed by 4 bases and V by 4 bases; bases with no gene match: 11. There are 15 residues in the CDR3. CDR3 in DNA: TGCAGCGTTGTGGTCGTACAGGGGACCGCAGATACGCAGTATTTT. Amino acid sequence: CSVVVVQGTADTQYF.

This clone was detected only once. The genes are TRBV11-3 and TRBJ1-3; D remains ambiguous. This CDR3 contains 16 residues. Germline V CDR1 and CDR2: SGHNT, YENEEA. The germline V and J ends were trimmed by 4 bases and 0 bases, with 13 bases remaining between them. CDR3 amino acids: CASSYLRGSSGNTIYF. DNA for the CDR3: TGTGCCAGCAGCTATCTTCGGGGTAGCTCTGGAAACACCATATATTTT.

This chain links TRBV11-2 with TRBJ2-4; no clear D. With 1 base removed from V and 1 base from J, the gap between germline ends came to 11 bases. Germline-derived CDR1 and CDR2 are SGHAT and FQNNGV. This CDR3 has 16 residues. The CDR3 nucleotides are TGTGCCAGCAGCTTAGGTATTAACTCGGCCAAAAACATTCAGTACTTC. It translates to CASSLGINSAKNIQYF.

The chain joins TRBV28 to TRBJ1-2; the match to TRBD1 covers 7 bases. Looked up from germline, CDR1 is MDHEN and CDR2 is SYDVKM. This CDR3 has 13 amino acids. Trimming removed 1 base from V and 11 bases from J; junction bases left unmatched: 7. CDR3 nucleotides: TGTGCCAGCAGTTTATCGACAGGGCTGAGGTACACCTTC. This encodes CASSLSTGLRYTF.

The chain couples TRBV11-2 to TRBJ2-7, with 7 bases lining up with TRBD2. The CDR3 has 14 amino acids. Germline CDR1 and CDR2: SGHAT and FQNNGV. The V gene end was trimmed by 3 bases and the J gene end by 7 bases; junction bases not matched to a gene: 9. CDR3 loop: CASSFGGRAGEQYF. The CDR3, as DNA: TGTGCCAGCAGCTTTGGAGGGAGGGCGGGGGAGCAGTACTTC.

This chain joins TRBV27 and TRBJ2-7; D gene unclear. This CDR3 spans 13 amino acids. Germline V gives CDR1 MNHEY, CDR2 SMNVEV (reference sequence). Trimming stripped 5 bases from V and 3 bases from J, with 11 bases between. In DNA, the CDR3 is TGTGCCAGCAGTGACATAAATGACTACGAGCAGTACTTC. Protein: CASSDINDYEQYF.

The chain carries TRBV30 and TRBJ2-1; TRBD2 aligns across 7 bases. J gave up 10 bases and V 6 bases, and 6 bases lay outside the gene matches. The CDR3 spans 11 residues. Germline V gene data show CDR1 as GTSNPN and CDR2 as SVGIG (reference sequence). The CDR3 DNA reads as TGTGCCTGCGTAGCTAGCGGCGAGCAGTTCTTC. Translated: CACVASGEQFF. Using reference TRBV30 and TRBJ2-1 for the parts outside the CDR3, the full variable domain is SQTIHQWPATLVQPVGSPLSLECTVEGTSNPNLYWYRQAAGRGLQLLFYSVGIGQISSEVPQNLSASRPQDRQFILSSKKLLLSDSGFYLCACVASGEQFFGPGTRLTVL.

The chain is built from TRBV27 and TRBJ2-3; D might be TRBD2 (5 bases). The CDR3 spans 17 residues. With 4 bases removed from V and 4 bases from J, the gap between germline ends came to 21 bases. Germline V lookup: CDR1 MNHEY, CDR2 SMNVEV (reference sequence). The CDR3 reads CASSSYLRGRIADTQYF. The CDR3 bases are TGTGCCAGCAGTTCCTACCTCCGGGGAAGAATAGCAGATACGCAGTATTTT.

The V and J genes are TRBV6-6 and TRBJ2-3; 10 nucleotides align to TRBD1. The germline V gene encodes CDR1 MNHNY and CDR2 SVGAGI (reference sequence). Losses at the gene ends were 2 bases for V and 4 bases for J; bases not matched to a gene: 3. This CDR3 is 15 amino acids long. CDR3 in amino acids: CASSYRDRGADTQYF. DNA for the CDR3: TGTGCCAGCAGTTACCGGGACAGGGGTGCAGATACGCAGTATTTT.

This chain links TRBV29-1 with TRBJ2-2; weak D call: TRBD1 (7 bases). Germline V gene data show CDR1 as SQVTM and CDR2 as ANQGSEA. The CDR3 is 15 amino acids. The V end was cut by 3 bases, the J end by 7 bases, with 18 bases between. This CDR3 is CSVEFQGGMDGELFF. The CDR3 bases are TGCAGCGTTGAGTTTCAGGGGGGTATGGACGGGGAGCTGTTTTTT.

The chain links TRBV6-4 to TRBJ2-2; weak D call: TRBD1 (6 bases). CDR3 length equals 15 residues. Between the trimmed V and J ends, which lost 2 bases and 3 bases, there was a span of 10 bases. Germline V gene lookup returns CDR1 MRHNA and CDR2 SNTAGT. The CDR3 DNA sequence: TGTGCCAGCAGTGACCTTTACAGGGACACCGGGGAGCTGTTTTTT. Protein: CASSDLYRDTGELFF.

V is TRBV29-1 and J is TRBJ2-3; D might be TRBD1 (6 bases). Germline V gene sequence: CDR1 SQVTM, CDR2 ANQGSEA. The CDR3 totals 15 residues. V was pared by 3 bases and J by 12 bases, with 25 bases between. The CDR3 nucleotides are TGCAGCGTTGAGGAAGGGGGAGCAGGGCCAATCCTTCAGTATTTT. Encoded protein: CSVEEGGAGPILQYF.

The chain carries TRBV2 and TRBJ2-7, with TRBD2 matching 9 bases. J lost 7 bases, V lost 9 bases, and 13 bases had no gene match. The CDR3 has 14 residues. The V gene's germline CDR1 is SNHLY and CDR2 FYNNEI. This chain's CDR3 is CARQPAGGSKEQYF. The CDR3 DNA reads TGTGCCAGGCAACCGGCGGGGGGGTCGAAAGAGCAGTACTTC.

A single count supports this clone. The rearrangement joins TRBV27 to TRBJ2-3; TRBD1 matches 7 bases. V lost 7 bases, J lost 6 bases, and 10 bases stayed unmatched. Per the germline V gene, CDR1 is MNHEY and CDR2 is SMNVEV (reference sequence). The CDR3 sequence is 14 residues long. CDR3 residues: CASTTNRGHDTQYF. The DNA for the CDR3 is TGTGCCAGCACAACCAACAGGGGACATGATACGCAGTATTTT.

The chain recombines TRBV2 with TRBJ1-5; tentative D call: TRBD1 (6 bases). The CDR3 has 13 amino acids. V lost 6 bases to trimming and J lost 2 bases, with 8 bases between them. Germline-derived CDR1 and CDR2 are SNHLY and FYNNEI. CDR3 sequence (DNA): TGTGCCAGCAGAAGACAGGGCAATCAGCCCCAGCATTTT. Protein: CASRRQGNQPQHF.

The V call is TRBV9, the J call TRBJ2-1; 10 positions match TRBD2. Per germline, CDR1 SGDLS and CDR2 YYNGEE. With 4 bases clipped from V and 0 bases from J, the junction kept 7 bases outside the gene matches. This CDR3 region has 17 residues. The CDR3 DNA reads as TGTGCCAGCAGCTTGCGACTAGCGGGTAGCTCCTACAATGAGCAGTTCTTC. Its protein product is CASSLRLAGSSYNEQFF.

V gene TRBV2 combines with J gene TRBJ2-7, with D possibly TRBD2 on 5 matching bases. Trimming pared 8 bases from V and 7 bases from J, leaving 9 bases between. The CDR3 has 10 residues. The germline V gene encodes CDR1 SNHLY and CDR2 FYNNEI. The CDR3 here is CASGRGEQYF. CDR3 in DNA: TGTGCCAGCGGACGGGGTGAGCAGTACTTC. Together with reference TRBV2 and TRBJ2-7, the CDR3 gives the full variable domain: EPEVTQTPSHQVTQMGQEVILRCVPISNHLYFYWYRQILGQKVEFLVSFYNNEISEKSEIFDDQFSVERPDGSNFTLKIRSTKLEDSAMYFCASGRGEQYFGPGTRLTVT.